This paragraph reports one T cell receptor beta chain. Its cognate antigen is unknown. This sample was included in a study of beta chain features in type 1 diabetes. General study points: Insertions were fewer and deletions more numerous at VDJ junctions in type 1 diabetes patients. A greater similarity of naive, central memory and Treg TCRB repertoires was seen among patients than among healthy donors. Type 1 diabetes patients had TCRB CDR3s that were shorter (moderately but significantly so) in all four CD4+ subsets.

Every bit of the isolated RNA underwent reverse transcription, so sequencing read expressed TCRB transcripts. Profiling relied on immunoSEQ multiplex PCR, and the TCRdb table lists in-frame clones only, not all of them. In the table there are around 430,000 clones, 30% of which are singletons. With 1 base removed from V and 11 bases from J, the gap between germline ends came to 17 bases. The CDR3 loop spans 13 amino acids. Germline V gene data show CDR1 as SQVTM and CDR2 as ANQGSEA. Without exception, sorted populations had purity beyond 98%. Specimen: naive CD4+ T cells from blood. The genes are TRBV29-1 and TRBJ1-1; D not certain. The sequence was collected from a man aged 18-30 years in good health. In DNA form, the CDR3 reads TGCAGCGTTGAAGTGCGTAATATTGGGTGGGCTTTCTTT. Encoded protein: CSVEVRNIGWAFF.